This TCR beta chain was profiled in a study of cytomegalovirus exposure and HLA in healthy donors. To note about this clone: The same CDR3 arises from other DNA sequences in this sample as well.

PCR primers comprised 60 Vbeta and 13 Jbeta primers. Repertoires were generated with immunoSEQ multiplex PCR, while TCRdb's copy carries only in-frame clones and drops some. The table lists 95,000 to 150,000 clones, around three quarters of them singletons. The CDR3 loop spans 16 amino acids. The junction had 3 bases not matched to a gene; V was cut back by 4 bases and J by 2 bases. CDR1 and CDR2 (germline): SGHRS, YFSETQ. The sequence came from a woman aged 60 to 75 in good health and CMV-seropositive. Input material: PBMCs. The V and J genes are TRBV5-1 and TRBJ2-3, with 14 bases lining up with TRBD2. In nucleotides, the CDR3 is TGCGCCAGCAGCCCGGGACTAGCGGGGGTCACAGATACGCAGTATTTT. Translation: CASSPGLAGVTDTQYF.